What follows is one TCR beta chain and its context. The same CDR3 is also encoded by other DNA sequences in this sample. This entry belongs to a study of shared clonotypes between healthy human individuals. Sequencing used immunoSEQ multiplex PCR; TCRdb keeps in-frame clones, though not all of them. The top ten hold around 1.7% of the sample, which has around 1.9 million clones, about 93% seen once. Per germline, CDR1 SEHNR and CDR2 FQNEAQ (reference sequence). Deletions cut 3 bases from V and 7 bases from J, with 12 bases between. The CDR3 runs to 14 residues. Only CD45RO-negative cells positively selected for CCR7 counted as naive CD8 cells, so terminally differentiated effector memory CD45RA+ cells were excluded. Healthy HIV-negative adults with no recent acute infections or vaccinations were recruited as donors.

Sequencing was performed on naive CD8+ T cells from PBMCs. The chain links TRBV7-9 to TRBJ1-4; D is unresolved. This clonotype originated in a man between 18 and 35 years old in good health. Some clones in this sample may be carry-over from other donors' samples. CDR3: CASSLVGGGEKLFF. CDR3 coding DNA: TGTGCCAGCAGCTTGGTGGGCGGTGGTGAAAAACTGTTTTTT.